This TCR beta chain was retrieved from a study of blood T cell repertoires in COVID-19 (dated by TCRdb to about 2020). Study-level background: Collaborator samples came from the United States, Italy and Spain and covered acute and convalescent phases of COVID-19. The material from the prospective study consisted of cDNA or gDNA derived from T cells, B-cell-depleted T cells, or PBMCs. Deeply sampled blood TCRbeta repertoires from subjects exposed to, actively infected with, or recovered from COVID-19 were included in the dataset. The repertoires were made available in a free public database intended to serve as a resource for research on the immune response to SARS-CoV-2. Samples were obtained from the ongoing ImmuneRACE study (first 160 participants) and from approximately 1,200 subjects provided by 6 global collaborators. Sample metadata almost always included a de-identified subject ID, COVID-19 status, age in years and sex. HLA class I and class II types, where available, came from metadata supplied by the sample provider rather than from assay-based typing. The research as a whole found: The quantity of clinical and demographic metadata differed by source and by participant and was supplied without curation.

This clone has only a few counts. Its cognate antigen has yet to be identified. The record has no base qualities; no much larger clone is one base away. Participants in the prospective study were aged roughly 18 to 100 years, lived in 24 United States geographic areas, and enrolled through a virtual design. In the prospective study, cohorts were assigned on the basis of participant-reported clinical history obtained from a screening survey and a study questionnaire. ImmuneRACE Cohort 3 recovered participants were defined by two consecutive negative NP/OP PCR tests, healthcare professional clearance, or symptom resolution. In the prospective study, whole blood, serum and a nasopharyngeal or oropharyngeal swab were collected from each participant by mobile phlebotomists. Additional blood draws and questionnaires over an approximately 2-month period could optionally be provided by prospective study participants. Before DNA extraction, prospective study blood samples were shipped either frozen or at room temperature.

Trimming costs V 10 bases and J 9 bases, and their ends lie 19 bases apart. The germline V gene encodes CDR1 ENHRY and CDR2 SYGVKD. Counted from cysteine to phenylalanine, this CDR3 has 13 amino acids. Solely the CDR3 DNA is kept, with 39 bases framed from the first base. The immunoSEQ Assay, a bias-controlled multiplex PCR, was used to amplify TCRbeta CDR3 regions from genomic DNA. The paper's processing steps were these. Within the assay, amplification of reference gene primers was used to estimate how many nucleated cells each sample contained. To quantify the absolute abundance of each unique TCRbeta CDR3 rearrangement, sequence reads were collapsed and filtered. For each sample, productive Simpson clonality was calculated by taking the square root of Simpson's diversity index across productive rearrangements. TCRdb carries this immuneACCESS record with in-frame sequences only. Its versions omit some clonotypes, under half of them owing to an unresolved V gene in the studies checked, with the rest unexplained. The V and J calls and clone size were taken over from that table, and D and trimming were inferred from the DNA. The sample profile shows a few hundred thousand clones; roughly nine tenths of them were found once. The ten largest clones add up to approximately 1% of the sample.

Recombination connected TRBV10-3 to TRBJ1-3, with a weak D call of TRBD1 (6 bases match). The origin of this receptor is a man in his late teens or twenties who had recovered from COVID-19. Sequenced material: PBMCs or T cells enriched from blood (not recorded which). The DNA sequence is TGTGCCACCTACTCAGGGGCCGATGTCACCATATATTTT. It translates to CATYSGADVTIYF.